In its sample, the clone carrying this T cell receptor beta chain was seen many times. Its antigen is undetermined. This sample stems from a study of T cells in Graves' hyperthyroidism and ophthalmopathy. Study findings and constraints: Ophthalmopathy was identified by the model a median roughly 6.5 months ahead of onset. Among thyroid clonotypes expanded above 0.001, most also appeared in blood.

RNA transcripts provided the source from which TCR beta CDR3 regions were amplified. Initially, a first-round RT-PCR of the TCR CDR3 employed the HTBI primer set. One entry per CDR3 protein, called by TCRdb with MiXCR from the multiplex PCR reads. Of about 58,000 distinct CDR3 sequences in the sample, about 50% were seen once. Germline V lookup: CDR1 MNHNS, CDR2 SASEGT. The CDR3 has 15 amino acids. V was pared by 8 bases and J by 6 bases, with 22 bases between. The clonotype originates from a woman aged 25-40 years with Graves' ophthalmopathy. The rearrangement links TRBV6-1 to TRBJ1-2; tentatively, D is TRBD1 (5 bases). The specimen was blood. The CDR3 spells CASVQGSIHSNGYTF. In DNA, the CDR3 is TGTGCCAGCGTTCAGGGTAGTATCCACTCCAATGGCTACACCTTC.